The 9 T cell receptor beta chains given below trace back to one sample, sequenced in a study of blood T cell repertoires in COVID-19 (TCRdb year 2020). Libraries were prepared through the immunoSEQ multiplex PCR assay. This immuneACCESS table, as held by TCRdb, lists in-frame sequences with V and J called but not all clones. Of the missing ones, under half trace to an unresolved V gene in checked studies; the others have no known cause. This sample is represented by about 180,000 clones; approximately 87% of them were singletons. The ten largest clones take up around 20% of the sample. The sequencing input was peripheral blood. The receptor source for this set is an older man with active or convalescent COVID-19.

The CDR3 is CASSFGGSWGRGYTF. As DNA, the CDR3 is TGTGCCAGCAGTTTTGGGGGCAGTTGGGGTCGTGGCTACACCTTC. V gene TRBV28 combines with J gene TRBJ1-2; D perhaps matches TRBD1 (6 bases). V lost 3 bases to trimming and J lost 7 bases, with 18 bases between them. CDR3 size: 15 residues. Germline loops: CDR1 MDHEN, CDR2 SYDVKM.

The J gene is TRBJ1-2, the V gene TRBV6-4; 10 bases line up with TRBD1. The V gene's germline CDR1 is MRHNA and CDR2 SNTAGT. V was pared by 7 bases and J by 4 bases, with 3 bases of the junction left unmatched. The length of the CDR3 is 13 residues. The CDR3 region has the DNA TGTGCCAGCAAGGGGACAGGGGCCTATGGCTACACCTTC. Amino acids: CASKGTGAYGYTF.

This chain joins TRBV6-2 or TRBV6-3 and TRBJ1-5; unclear D gene. With 4 bases removed from V and 6 bases from J, the gap between germline ends came to 7 bases. Germline V gene lookup returns CDR1 MNHEY and CDR2 SVGEGT. The CDR3 loop spans 12 amino acids. The CDR3 DNA sequence: TGTGCCAGCAGTTTCCGGAGTCAGCCCCAGCATTTT. Translating gives CASSFRSQPQHF.

The CDR3 region has the DNA TGTGCCAGCTCACAGGGGTTGGGCTATGGCTACACCTTC. This translates into CASSQGLGYGYTF. The chain uses TRBV18 and TRBJ1-2, with D perhaps matching TRBD1 (5 bases). CDR1 and CDR2 from the germline V gene are KGHSH and LQKENI. CDR3 length: 13 residues. The ends were cut back, 4 bases at V and 4 bases at J, with 10 bases in the middle. Complete variable domain (other parts from reference TRBV18 and TRBJ1-2): NAGVMQNPRHLVRRRGQEARLRCSPMKGHSHVYWYRQLPEEGLKFMVYLQKENIIDESGMPKERFSAEFPKEGPSILRIQQVVRGDSAAYFCASSQGLGYGYTFGSGTRLTVV.

V gene TRBV28 combines with J gene TRBJ2-1, with 9 bases aligning to TRBD2. V lost 3 bases to trimming and J lost 10 bases; unmatched junction nucleotides: 13. Germline CDR1 and CDR2: MDHEN and SYDVKM. The CDR3 runs 16 residues. CDR3 coding DNA: TGTGCCAGCAGTTTCCCACCTGGACTAGCGAGACAAGAGCAGTTCTTC. Translated: CASSFPPGLARQEQFF.

The chain is built from TRBV7-3 and TRBJ2-1; D is perhaps TRBD2 (6 bases). The CDR3 totals 15 residues. With 2 bases removed from V and 1 base from J, the gap between germline ends came to 9 bases. CDR1 and CDR2 from the germline V gene are SGHTA and FQGTGA. CDR3 nucleotides: TGTGCCAGCAGCTTAGGAGGGGTTTCCTACAATGAGCAGTTCTTC. Amino acids: CASSLGGVSYNEQFF.

The chain has TRBV30 and TRBJ1-5; D remains ambiguous. The CDR3 contains 15 residues. V dropped 2 bases and J dropped 5 bases, with 16 bases sitting between them. In germline, CDR1 is GTSNPN, CDR2 SVGIG (reference sequence). The CDR3 sequence: CAWSPGLTGDQPQHF. CDR3 DNA: TGTGCCTGGAGTCCCGGACTGACCGGCGATCAGCCCCAGCATTTT.

V is TRBV7-2 and J is TRBJ1-2; TRBD1 agrees at 7 bases. After removal of 4 bases from V and 5 bases from J, the junction contained 7 bases not matched to a gene. Germline assignment: CDR1 SGHTA and CDR2 FQGNSA. The CDR3 is 14 residues long. Written as DNA, the CDR3 is TGTGCCAGCAGCTCTTCGACAGGGAAGTATGGCTACACCTTC. It is translated as CASSSSTGKYGYTF. Supplemented by reference TRBV7-2 and TRBJ1-2, the full variable domain reads GAGVSQSPSNKVTEKGKDVELRCDPISGHTALYWYRQSLGQGLEFLIYFQGNSAPDKSGLPSDRFSAERTGGSVSTLTIQRTQQEDSAVYLCASSSSTGKYGYTFGSGTRLTVV.

The chain's CDR3 is CASSDEAANQPQHF. As DNA, the CDR3 is TGTGCCAGCAGTGATGAGGCGGCAAATCAGCCCCAGCATTTT. The rearrangement links TRBV2 to TRBJ1-5; D gene uncertain. This CDR3 contains 14 residues. Germline-derived CDR1 and CDR2 are SNHLY and FYNNEI. V lost 3 bases and J lost 4, with 10 bases in between.